The clone carrying this TCR beta chain was seen at least ten times. This CDR3 region has 15 residues. Germline CDR1 and CDR2: SEHNR and FQNEAQ (reference sequence). Trimming pared 2 bases from V and 0 bases from J, leaving 11 bases between. Regions amplified from RNA transcripts were the TCR beta CDR3 regions. The study used the HTBI primer set for a first-round RT-PCR of the TCR CDR3. TCRdb fed the multiplex PCR reads into MiXCR, producing one record per CDR3 protein. The sample carries about 740,000 distinct CDR3 sequences, less than 15% recorded once. The entry originates in a study of T cells in Graves' hyperthyroidism and ophthalmopathy.

Sequencing was performed on blood. The gene calls are TRBV7-9 and TRBJ2-7; D may be TRBD1 (6 bases). The source is a young woman with Graves' hyperthyroidism. CDR3 in DNA: TGTGCCAGCAGCTTAAGGACAGAACCCTCCTACGAGCAGTACTTC. Translation gives CASSLRTEPSYEQYF. The entire variable domain, with the rest obtained from reference TRBV7-9 and TRBJ2-7, is as follows: DTGVSQNPRHKITKRGQNVTFRCDPISEHNRLYWYRQTLGQGPEFLTYFQNEAQLEKSRLLSDRFSAERPKGSFSTLEIQRTEQGDSAMYLCASSLRTEPSYEQYFGPGTRLTVT.